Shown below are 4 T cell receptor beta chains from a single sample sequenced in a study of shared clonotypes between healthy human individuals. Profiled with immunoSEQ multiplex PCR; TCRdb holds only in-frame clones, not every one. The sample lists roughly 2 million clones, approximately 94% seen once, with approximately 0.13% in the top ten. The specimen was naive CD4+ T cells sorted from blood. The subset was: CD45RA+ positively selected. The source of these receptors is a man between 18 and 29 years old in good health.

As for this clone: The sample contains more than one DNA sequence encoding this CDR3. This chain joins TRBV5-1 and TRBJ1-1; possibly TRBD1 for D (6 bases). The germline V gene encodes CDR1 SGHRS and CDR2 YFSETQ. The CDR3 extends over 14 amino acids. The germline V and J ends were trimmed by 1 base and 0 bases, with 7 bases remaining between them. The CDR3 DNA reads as TGCGCCAGCAGCTTGACAGGGATGAACACTGAAGCTTTCTTT. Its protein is CASSLTGMNTEAFF.

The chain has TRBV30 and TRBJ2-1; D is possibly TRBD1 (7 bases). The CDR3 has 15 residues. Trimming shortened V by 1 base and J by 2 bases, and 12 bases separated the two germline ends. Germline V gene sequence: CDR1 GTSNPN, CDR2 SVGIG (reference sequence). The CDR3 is CAWSGGRGAYNEQFF. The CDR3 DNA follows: TGTGCCTGGAGTGGGGGCAGGGGGGCCTACAATGAGCAGTTCTTC.

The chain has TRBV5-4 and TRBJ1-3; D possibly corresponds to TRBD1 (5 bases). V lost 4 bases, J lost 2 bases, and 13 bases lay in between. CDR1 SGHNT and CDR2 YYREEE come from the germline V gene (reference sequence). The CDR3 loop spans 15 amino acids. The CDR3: CASSGIDSPGNTIYF. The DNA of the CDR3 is TGTGCCAGCAGCGGGATTGACAGCCCTGGAAACACCATATATTTT.

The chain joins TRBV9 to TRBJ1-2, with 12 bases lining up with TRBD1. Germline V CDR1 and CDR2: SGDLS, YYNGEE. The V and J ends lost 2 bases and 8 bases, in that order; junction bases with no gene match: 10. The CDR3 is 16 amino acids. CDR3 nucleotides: TGTGCCAGCAGCGTTCGCGCGGGACAGGGGGCAGAAGGCTACACCTTC. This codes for CASSVRAGQGAEGYTF.